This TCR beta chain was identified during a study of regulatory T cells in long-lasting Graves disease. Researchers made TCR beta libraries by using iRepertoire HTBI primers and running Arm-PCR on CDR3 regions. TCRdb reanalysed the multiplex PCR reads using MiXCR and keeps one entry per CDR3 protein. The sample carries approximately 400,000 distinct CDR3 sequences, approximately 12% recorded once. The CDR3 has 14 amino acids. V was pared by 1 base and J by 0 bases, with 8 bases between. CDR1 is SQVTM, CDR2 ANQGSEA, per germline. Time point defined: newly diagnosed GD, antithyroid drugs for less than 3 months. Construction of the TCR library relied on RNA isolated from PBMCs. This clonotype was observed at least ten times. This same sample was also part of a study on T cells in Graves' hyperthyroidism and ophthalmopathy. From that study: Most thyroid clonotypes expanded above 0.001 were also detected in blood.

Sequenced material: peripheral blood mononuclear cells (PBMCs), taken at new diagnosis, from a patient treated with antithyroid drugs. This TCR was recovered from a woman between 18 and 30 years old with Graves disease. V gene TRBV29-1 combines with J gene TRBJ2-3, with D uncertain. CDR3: CSVEGSVSTDTQYF. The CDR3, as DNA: TGCAGCGTTGAAGGCAGCGTTAGCACAGATACGCAGTATTTT.